These 22 T cell receptor beta chains were sequenced from one sample in a study of T cell responses to AZD1222 COVID-19 vaccine. Only in-frame clones appear in the TCRdb table, and some are missing; sequencing was by immunoSEQ multiplex PCR. The sample holds 150,000 or so clones, about 91% seen once. Sample: peripheral blood, taken on day 0 of AZD1222 vaccination. The receptor set was obtained from an adult in good health.

The chain has TRBV2 and TRBJ1-5, with D uncertain. The CDR3 has 13 amino acids. Germline CDR1 SNHLY, CDR2 FYNNEI. Trimming cost V 7 bases and J 5 bases, with 12 bases left between them. The CDR3 here is CASTGRGDQPQHF. Here the CDR3 DNA reads TGTGCCAGCACGGGTCGGGGAGATCAGCCCCAGCATTTT.

The rearrangement joins TRBV7-2 to TRBJ2-5; 8 bases match TRBD2. V gave up 3 bases and J gave up 5 bases; unmatched junction bases: 8. CDR1 and CDR2 from the germline V gene are SGHTA and FQGNSA. The CDR3 runs to 15 residues. CDR3 sequence reads: CASSFAGGPPETQYF. The DNA for the CDR3 is TGTGCCAGCAGCTTTGCGGGAGGACCGCCGGAGACCCAGTACTTC. The whole variable domain, remainder taken from reference TRBV7-2 and TRBJ2-5, is GAGVSQSPSNKVTEKGKDVELRCDPISGHTALYWYRQSLGQGLEFLIYFQGNSAPDKSGLPSDRFSAERTGGSVSTLTIQRTQQEDSAVYLCASSFAGGPPETQYFGPGTRLLVL.

V is TRBV5-1 and J is TRBJ2-3; D unclear. The length of the CDR3 is 12 residues. Germline V CDR1 and CDR2: SGHRS, YFSETQ. V lost 7 bases and J lost 2, with 8 bases in between. The CDR3 DNA is TGCGCCAGCCAGTCCTCCACAGATACGCAGTATTTT. Amino acids: CASQSSTDTQYF. Combining the CDR3 with reference TRBV5-1 and TRBJ2-3 gives the whole variable domain KAGVTQTPRYLIKTRGQQVTLSCSPISGHRSVSWYQQTPGQGLQFLFEYFSETQRNKGNFPGRFSGRQFSNSRSEMNVSTLELGDSALYLCASQSSTDTQYFGPGTRLTVL.

This clone was observed a single time. This chain joins TRBV6-2 or TRBV6-3 and TRBJ2-3; perhaps TRBD2 as D (5 bases). CDR3 length: 16 residues. Germline loops: CDR1 MNHEY, CDR2 SVGEGT. V gave up 5 bases and J gave up 3 bases, with 18 bases separating them. Written as DNA, the CDR3 is TGTGCCAGCAGTCGGGTCGGGGATTGGGTTACAGATACGCAGTATTTT. Its translation is CASSRVGDWVTDTQYF.

The chain joins TRBV28 to TRBJ2-7; D is undetermined. The CDR3 runs to 14 residues. V lost 2 bases and J lost 3, with 11 bases in between. Germline assignment: CDR1 MDHEN and CDR2 SYDVKM. The CDR3 nucleotides are TGTGCCAGCAGTTTAGCGGTAACTTACTACGAGCAGTACTTC. The encoded protein is CASSLAVTYYEQYF.

The rearrangement uses TRBV3-1 (or the pseudogene TRBV3-2) and TRBJ2-1; 12 bases are a match to TRBD2. V lost 6 bases, J lost 7 bases, and 13 bases stayed unmatched. Per the germline V gene, CDR1 is LGHDT and CDR2 is YNNKEL (reference sequence). The CDR3 length is 17 residues. The CDR3 protein is CASRPTPGLAGRNEQFF. The CDR3 DNA sequence: TGTGCCAGCAGACCTACCCCGGGACTAGCGGGCAGAAATGAGCAGTTCTTC.

The chain joins TRBV19 to TRBJ1-2; 9 bases fit TRBD1. From germline, CDR1 is LNHDA and CDR2 SQIVND (reference sequence). The CDR3 contains 14 residues. V shed 8 bases and J 4 bases; nucleotides not matched to a gene: 8. CDR3 bases: TGTGCCAGTCGAACAGGGGGCAGTTTCTATGGCTACACCTTC. It encodes CASRTGGSFYGYTF.

On this clone: The sample carries other DNA sequences with the same CDR3. The chain combines TRBV5-1 with TRBJ2-2; a possible D gene is TRBD2 (6 bases). The CDR3 totals 15 residues. Germline V CDR1 and CDR2: SGHRS, YFSETQ. The germline V and J ends were trimmed by 4 bases and 2 bases, with 12 bases remaining between them. The CDR3 region is CASSPTTSNTGELFF. DNA of the CDR3: TGCGCCAGCAGCCCGACGACTAGTAACACCGGGGAGCTGTTTTTT. Full variable domain (missing parts from reference TRBV5-1 and TRBJ2-2): KAGVTQTPRYLIKTRGQQVTLSCSPISGHRSVSWYQQTPGQGLQFLFEYFSETQRNKGNFPGRFSGRQFSNSRSEMNVSTLELGDSALYLCASSPTTSNTGELFFGEGSRLTVL.

The chain combines TRBV27 with TRBJ2-7; 10 nucleotides line up with TRBD1. The CDR3 loop spans 15 amino acids. Losses at the gene ends were 6 bases for V and 4 bases for J; bases not matched to a gene: 9. From germline, CDR1 is MNHEY and CDR2 SMNVEV (reference sequence). CDR3 in amino acids: CASSGRTGGVYEQYF. DNA for the CDR3: TGTGCCAGCAGCGGGCGGACAGGGGGGGTATACGAGCAGTACTTC.

The chain joins TRBV6-2 or TRBV6-3 to TRBJ1-1; tentatively, D is TRBD1 (5 bases). In germline, CDR1 is MNHEY, CDR2 SVGEGT. The CDR3 loop spans 19 amino acids. The ends were cut back, 0 bases at V and 3 bases at J, with 23 bases in the middle. The CDR3 reads CASSYSRSGWALGDTEAFF. CDR3 DNA sequence: TGTGCCAGCAGTTACTCTCGTTCAGGGTGGGCCCTAGGGGACACTGAAGCTTTCTTT.

For the CDR3, the DNA is TGTGCCAGCAGCGTACGAGGCGGGGAGCTGTTTTTT. Its translation: CASSVRGGELFF. The gene calls are TRBV7-9 and TRBJ2-2; D is ambiguous. Germline assignment: CDR1 SEHNR and CDR2 FQNEAQ (reference sequence). Trimming shortened V by 5 bases and J by 7 bases, and 8 bases separated the two germline ends. The CDR3 has 12 residues. Full variable domain (rest looked up from reference TRBV7-9 and TRBJ2-2): DTGVSQNPRHKITKRGQNVTFRCDPISEHNRLYWYRQTLGQGPEFLTYFQNEAQLEKSRLLSDRFSAERPKGSFSTLEIQRTEQGDSAMYLCASSVRGGELFFGEGSRLTVL.

This clone was picked up a small number of times. The chain is built from TRBV7-9 and TRBJ2-5, with D unresolved. Between the trimmed V and J ends, which lost 5 bases and 2 bases, there was a span of 12 bases. Germline V gene data show CDR1 as SEHNR and CDR2 as FQNEAQ (reference sequence). This CDR3 comprises 14 residues. CDR3 residues: CASSPSNRQETQYF. As DNA, the CDR3 is TGTGCCAGCAGCCCTTCTAACCGGCAAGAGACCCAGTACTTC. Complete variable domain (other parts from reference TRBV7-9 and TRBJ2-5): DTGVSQNPRHKITKRGQNVTFRCDPISEHNRLYWYRQTLGQGPEFLTYFQNEAQLEKSRLLSDRFSAERPKGSFSTLEIQRTEQGDSAMYLCASSPSNRQETQYFGPGTRLLVL.

V is TRBV7-2 and J is TRBJ1-6, with D perhaps matching TRBD1 (6 bases). Per germline, CDR1 SGHTA and CDR2 FQGNSA. The CDR3 totals 18 residues. V was clipped by 2 bases and J by 6 bases, with 20 bases between them. This CDR3 is CASSLRRPPRGGNSPLHF. The CDR3 DNA reads as TGTGCCAGCAGCTTAAGACGTCCCCCCAGGGGCGGTAATTCACCCCTCCACTTT. Supplemented by reference TRBV7-2 and TRBJ1-6, the full variable domain reads GAGVSQSPSNKVTEKGKDVELRCDPISGHTALYWYRQSLGQGLEFLIYFQGNSAPDKSGLPSDRFSAERTGGSVSTLTIQRTQQEDSAVYLCASSLRRPPRGGNSPLHFGNGTRLTVT.

The V and J genes are TRBV28 and TRBJ2-7; no clear D gene. The CDR3 extends over 10 amino acids. The V and J ends lost 6 bases and 3 bases respectively, with 3 bases between them. The V gene's germline CDR1 is MDHEN and CDR2 SYDVKM. As DNA, the CDR3 is TGTGCCAGCAGCAACTACGAGCAGTACTTC. It translates to CASSNYEQYF.

This clone was counted many times. V usage is TRBV7-9 and J usage is TRBJ1-6; the match to TRBD1 covers 8 bases. V dropped 5 bases and J dropped 7; count of bases not matched to a gene: 10. CDR3 length equals 16 residues. In germline, CDR1 is SEHNR, CDR2 FQNEAQ (reference sequence). CDR3 nucleotides: TGTGCCAGCAGCCGATCAAACACAGGGGGGAATTCACCCCTCCACTTT. This gives the protein CASSRSNTGGNSPLHF.

The V call is TRBV19, the J call TRBJ2-1; TRBD2 matches at 12 bases. In germline, CDR1 is LNHDA, CDR2 SQIVND (reference sequence). The CDR3 spans 20 residues. The V gene end was trimmed by 2 bases and the J gene end by 0 bases; junction bases not matched to a gene: 11. This CDR3 is CASSIFPSGRALSSYNEQFF. As DNA, the CDR3 is TGTGCCAGTAGTATATTTCCTAGCGGGAGGGCTTTGAGCTCCTACAATGAGCAGTTCTTC.

This clone was observed a few times. The rearrangement joins TRBV2 to TRBJ1-5; no definite D call. Germline CDR1 is SNHLY and CDR2 is FYNNEI. The ends were cut back, 3 bases at V and 7 bases at J, with 7 bases in the middle. The CDR3 has 12 residues. The CDR3 DNA sequence: TGTGCCAGCAGTGACAGCCGGCAGCCCCAGCATTTT. Residues: CASSDSRQPQHF.

The CDR3 reads CATSSASFEGYTF. CDR3 nucleotides: TGTGCCACCAGCAGTGCCAGCTTTGAGGGCTACACCTTC. The chain combines TRBV15 with TRBJ1-2; no clear D gene. Germline V gene sequence: CDR1 LNHNV, CDR2 YYDKDF (reference sequence). The length of the CDR3 is 13 residues. Trimming cost V 3 bases and J 8 bases, with 13 bases left between them.

The V gene is TRBV9, the J gene TRBJ1-2; D ambiguous. Looked up from germline, CDR1 is SGDLS and CDR2 is YYNGEE. V dropped 0 bases and J dropped 8 bases, with 14 bases sitting between them. This CDR3 is built from 14 residues. The CDR3 sequence is CASSVGLGSRGYTF. The CDR3 DNA reads as TGTGCCAGCAGCGTAGGGCTAGGGTCTAGAGGCTACACCTTC.

The chain combines TRBV7-2 with TRBJ2-5; the D is unclear. V dropped 5 bases and J dropped 3 bases, with 10 bases sitting between them. Germline lookup yields CDR1 SGHTA and CDR2 FQGNSA. This CDR3 contains 13 residues. CDR3 region: CASSRSVEETQYF. The CDR3 DNA reads as TGTGCCAGCAGCCGAAGCGTGGAAGAGACCCAGTACTTC.

The chain has TRBV18 and TRBJ2-3, with 9 positions matching TRBD1. The V segment lost 1 base and the J segment 5 bases; nucleotides outside the gene matches: 4. This CDR3 is built from 15 residues. Per germline, CDR1 KGHSH and CDR2 LQKENI. In nucleotides, the CDR3 is TGTGCCAGCTCACCACGGGACAGGGTAGAAGATACGCAGTATTTT. Its protein is CASSPRDRVEDTQYF.

This clone came up once. The chain has TRBV9 and TRBJ1-2; a possible D gene is TRBD1 (6 bases). Germline CDR1 SGDLS, CDR2 YYNGEE. CDR3 length equals 15 residues. V dropped 0 bases and J dropped 4 bases, with 13 bases sitting between them. The CDR3 coding sequence is TGTGCCAGCAGCGTAGTAGAGGGGGTGGTCTATGGCTACACCTTC. Translation gives CASSVVEGVVYGYTF.